These T cell receptor beta chains were read from a single sample in a study of cytomegalovirus exposure and HLA in healthy donors. Assay used: immunoSEQ multiplex PCR; TCRdb lists only in-frame clones, some missing. The sample lists roughly 110,000 clones; about three quarters were seen once. The specimen sequenced was PBMCs. Every receptor here comes from a female donor in good health and CMV-seronegative. CDR3s include the opening cysteine and the closing phenylalanine or tryptophan. A D gene is named only where the DNA matches it firmly. Some rows have no size entry. The others give once, few or many, or a class for an expanded clone.

v_call: TRBV27; d_call: TRBD1; j_call: TRBJ1-1; clone_size: NA; cdr3_nt: TGTGCCAGCAGTCCCATAGACAGGGTGGGCACTGAAGCTTTCTTT; cdr3_aa: CASSPIDRVGTEAFF
v_call: TRBV18; d_call: TRBD2; j_call: TRBJ2-1; clone_size: NA; cdr3_nt: TGTGCCAGCTCACCGTGGAAGCGGGGGGGCCCTGAGGATGAGCAGTTCTTC; cdr3_aa: CASSPWKRGGPEDEQFF
v_call: TRBV6-6; d_call: NA; j_call: TRBJ1-6; clone_size: NA; cdr3_nt: TGTGCCAGCAGTTCACTGAGCTCCTATAATTCACCCCTCCACTTT; cdr3_aa: CASSSLSSYNSPLHF
v_call: TRBV7-2; d_call: NA; j_call: TRBJ2-6; clone_size: NA; cdr3_nt: TGTGCCAGCGTCGGACACCTCTCTGGGGCCAACGTCCTGACTTTC; cdr3_aa: CASVGHLSGANVLTF
v_call: TRBV7-9; d_call: TRBD1; j_call: TRBJ1-2; clone_size: NA; cdr3_nt: TGTGCCAGCAGCCAACTAGGGGGCGCCGGCTATGGCTACACCTTC; cdr3_aa: CASSQLGGAGYGYTF
v_call: TRBV27; d_call: NA; j_call: TRBJ2-7; clone_size: NA; cdr3_nt: TGTGCCAGCGTCGGGAACTACGAGCAGTACTTC; cdr3_aa: CASVGNYEQYF
v_call: TRBV5-1; d_call: NA; j_call: TRBJ2-3; clone_size: NA; cdr3_nt: TGCGCCAGCAGCGCGGCGGGGACCACAGATACGCAGTATTTT; cdr3_aa: CASSAAGTTDTQYF
v_call: TRBV18; d_call: TRBD1; j_call: TRBJ2-7; clone_size: NA; cdr3_nt: TGTGCCAGCTCGCACGGACAGGGGCTCGAGCAGTACTTC; cdr3_aa: CASSHGQGLEQYF
v_call: TRBV11-2; d_call: NA; j_call: TRBJ1-1; clone_size: NA; cdr3_nt: TGTGCCAGCAGCTTAGCCCAGGGGCTACTGAACACTGAAGCTTTCTTT; cdr3_aa: CASSLAQGLLNTEAFF
v_call: TRBV9; d_call: TRBD1; j_call: TRBJ1-1; clone_size: NA; cdr3_nt: TGTGCCAGCAGCACCGACAGGGCTAACACTGAAGCTTTCTTT; cdr3_aa: CASSTDRANTEAFF
v_call: TRBV7-7; d_call: TRBD2; j_call: TRBJ2-3; clone_size: NA; cdr3_nt: TGTGCTAGCAGCCCCAGCGGGGGAGCAGATACGCAGTATTTT; cdr3_aa: CASSPSGGADTQYF
v_call: TRBV9; d_call: NA; j_call: TRBJ1-6; clone_size: NA; cdr3_nt: TGTGCCAGCAGCTCCGGGATTCCAAATTCACCCCTCCACTTT; cdr3_aa: CASSSGIPNSPLHF
v_call: TRBV19; d_call: TRBD1; j_call: TRBJ1-1; clone_size: NA; cdr3_nt: TGTGCCAGTAGTTGGGAGACAGGGTTGGGGGCGATGAACACTGAAGCTTTCTTT; cdr3_aa: CASSWETGLGAMNTEAFF
v_call: TRBV10-3; d_call: TRBD1; j_call: TRBJ2-1; clone_size: NA; cdr3_nt: TGTGCCATCAGTGGGGACAGAAACAATGAGCAGTTCTTC; cdr3_aa: CAISGDRNNEQFF
v_call: TRBV6-6; d_call: TRBD2; j_call: TRBJ2-1; clone_size: once; cdr3_nt: TGTGCCAGCAGTTTTGGCGGGGGAAGCACCTACAATGAGCAGTTCTTC; cdr3_aa: CASSFGGGSTYNEQFF
v_call: TRBV7-2; d_call: NA; j_call: TRBJ2-1; clone_size: NA; cdr3_nt: TGTGCCAGCATCCAGCGGAGGGGCCGCTACAATGAGCAGTTCTTC; cdr3_aa: CASIQRRGRYNEQFF
v_call: TRBV7-9; d_call: TRBD2; j_call: TRBJ2-7; clone_size: NA; cdr3_nt: TGTGCCAGCAGCTTCCCTAGACTAGCGGGGTCCTACGAGCAGTACTTC; cdr3_aa: CASSFPRLAGSYEQYF
v_call: TRBV6-5; d_call: TRBD1; j_call: TRBJ1-1; clone_size: few; cdr3_nt: TGTGCCAGCACCTCCTCAGGGGGAATTCGTGAAGCTTTCTTT; cdr3_aa: CASTSSGGIREAFF
v_call: TRBV2; d_call: TRBD1; j_call: TRBJ1-2; clone_size: NA; cdr3_nt: TGTGCCAGCTTCACAGGGGCCTCTGGCTACACCTTC; cdr3_aa: CASFTGASGYTF
v_call: TRBV18; d_call: NA; j_call: TRBJ1-2; clone_size: NA; cdr3_nt: TGTGCCAGCTCACCCGGGGACTATGGCTACACCTTC; cdr3_aa: CASSPGDYGYTF
v_call: TRBV10-3; d_call: NA; j_call: TRBJ1-3; clone_size: NA; cdr3_nt: TGTGCCATCATTGGCCGAGGGCCCTCTGGAAACACCATATATTTT; cdr3_aa: CAIIGRGPSGNTIYF
v_call: TRBV6-1; d_call: NA; j_call: TRBJ2-1; clone_size: NA; cdr3_nt: TGTGCCAGCAGCTCACCTTGGGGGGTGCCTGGGGGGCAGTTCTTC; cdr3_aa: CASSSPWGVPGGQFF